The rows below give T cell receptor beta chains drawn from one sample of a study of response to subunit inactivated influenza vaccine. TCRdb re-analysed the RT-PCR reads in MiXCR, keeping a single row per CDR3 protein. The repertoire has 500,000 to 700,000 distinct CDR3 sequences, roughly 25% of them found once; the top ten carry approximately 3%. This sample also appeared in a second study, on T cells expressing NK-cell markers.

The material was CD4+ T cells sorted from PBMCs, obtained 12 days after vaccination. These receptors were obtained from a man aged 45 to 65 who received an inactivated influenza vaccine. The CDR3 runs from the conserved cysteine through the conserved F or W. The D gene is left open where the match is weak. Some rows have no size entry. The others give once, few or many, or a class for an expanded clone.

abundance,d_gene,len,j_gene,v_gene,CDR3aa,CDR3nt
many,NA,15,TRBJ2-5,TRBV5-1,CASSQWTPGRETQYF,TGCGCCAGCAGCCAATGGACCCCTGGCAGAGAGACCCAGTACTTC
few,TRBD1,15,TRBJ2-7,TRBV10-3,CAISGTGGSASEQYF,TGTGCCATCAGTGGGACAGGGGGCAGCGCCTCCGAGCAGTACTTC
many,NA,13,TRBJ2-2,TRBV5-6,CASSKTDTGELFF,TGTGCCAGCAGCAAGACGGACACCGGGGAGCTGTTTTTT
NA,TRBD1,15,TRBJ1-5,TRBV2,CASSRMGQSNQPQHF,TGTGCCAGCAGTCGGATGGGACAGAGCAATCAGCCCCAGCATTTT
NA,NA,14,TRBJ2-5,TRBV18,CASSRASEQETQYF,TGTGCCAGCTCACGGGCTAGCGAGCAAGAGACCCAGTACTTC
many,NA,16,TRBJ2-7,TRBV29-1,CSVEGSVEGRIYEQYF,TGCAGCGTTGAAGGTTCGGTGGAGGGTAGGATCTACGAGCAGTACTTC
many,TRBD1,13,TRBJ1-1,TRBV7-2,CASSFQGAGEAFF,TGTGCCAGCAGCTTTCAGGGGGCGGGCGAAGCTTTCTTT
NA,NA,14,TRBJ1-4,TRBV7-9,CASSLAGQKEKLFF,TGTGCCAGCAGCTTAGCGGGGCAAAAGGAAAAACTGTTTTTT
NA,TRBD2,15,TRBJ2-7,TRBV27,CASSLGLAPSYEQYF,TGTGCCAGCAGTTTAGGACTAGCGCCCTCCTACGAGCAGTACTTC
NA,NA,14,TRBJ2-1,TRBV7-8,CASSLAMTPSEQFF,TGTGCCAGCAGCTTGGCGATGACTCCATCCGAGCAGTTCTTC
NA,NA,15,TRBJ1-2,TRBV9,CASSVGVGAGYGYTF,TGTGCCAGCAGCGTAGGTGTCGGGGCTGGCTATGGCTACACCTTC
few,NA,11,TRBJ2-1,TRBV29-1,CSVEKYNEQFF,TGCAGCGTTGAGAAGTACAATGAGCAGTTCTTC
few,NA,14,TRBJ2-2,TRBV10-3,CAITKQSNTGELFF,TGTGCCATCACAAAACAATCGAACACCGGGGAGCTGTTTTTT
NA,NA,14,TRBJ2-5,TRBV20-1,CSAIRRGLEETQYF,TGCAGTGCTATTAGGAGGGGGCTGGAGGAGACCCAGTACTTC
many,TRBD1,14,TRBJ2-1,TRBV5-8,CASSLRDRYDEQFF,TGTGCCAGCAGCCTGAGGGACAGGTATGATGAGCAGTTCTTC
NA,TRBD1,14,TRBJ1-2,TRBV6-5,CASSYRGQKNGYTF,TGTGCCAGCAGTTACAGGGGACAGAAAAATGGCTACACCTTC
many,TRBD1,14,TRBJ2-3,TRBV7-7,CASSLSPGGGTQYF,TGTGCTAGCAGCTTAAGTCCAGGGGGCGGTACGCAGTATTTT
NA,NA,14,TRBJ1-1,TRBV2,CASSGPGQITEAFF,TGTGCCAGCAGTGGACCGGGCCAGATAACTGAAGCTTTCTTT
few,NA,17,TRBJ2-2,TRBV4-1,CASSRAAAFIGTGELFF,TGCGCCAGCAGCCGTGCGGCGGCGTTCATTGGCACCGGGGAGCTGTTTTTT
few,TRBD1,15,TRBJ1-5,TRBV2,CASSQTGAPYQPQHF,TGTGCCAGCAGCCAGACAGGGGCCCCCTATCAGCCCCAGCATTTT
few,TRBD2,15,TRBJ2-3,TRBV19,CASRETSGVTDTQYF,TGTGCCAGTAGAGAGACTAGCGGGGTCACAGATACGCAGTATTTT
NA,NA,18,TRBJ2-4,TRBV9,CASSDRDTYSLSKNIQYF,TGTGCCAGCAGCGACCGGGACACCTACTCCCTGAGCAAAAACATTCAGTACTTC
few,TRBD1,14,TRBJ2-7,TRBV29-1,CSAGKGTGASEQYF,TGCAGCGCCGGAAAGGGGACAGGGGCTTCAGAGCAGTACTTC
NA,TRBD1,14,TRBJ2-2,TRBV6-1,CASSEPGQGGELFF,TGTGCCAGCAGTGAACCGGGACAGGGAGGGGAGCTGTTTTTT
NA,NA,15,TRBJ2-7,TRBV6-2/TRBV6-3,CASSYHLLRGYEQYF,TGTGCCAGCAGTTACCATCTCCTGCGCGGCTACGAGCAGTACTTC
NA,NA,13,TRBJ2-5,TRBV29-1,CSGGPGLRATQYF,TGCAGCGGGGGACCAGGGTTACGGGCGACCCAGTACTTC
NA,NA,15,TRBJ2-7,TRBV28,CASSVGGRGSYEQYF,TGTGCCAGCAGCGTGGGGGGCAGGGGGTCCTACGAGCAGTACTTC